This paragraph covers one TCR beta chain sequence. The record originates from a study of cytomegalovirus exposure and HLA in healthy donors. This PCR relied on a set of 60 Vbeta primers and 13 Jbeta primers. Only in-frame clones appear in the TCRdb table, and some are missing; sequencing was by immunoSEQ multiplex PCR. The sample has tens of thousands of clones, about 72% seen once. The CDR3 sequence is 12 residues long. V was trimmed by 1 base and J by 7 bases, leaving 10 bases between them. Per germline, CDR1 GTSNPN and CDR2 SVGIG (reference sequence). The chain has TRBV30 and TRBJ1-2; tentative D call: TRBD1 (6 bases). This sequence was found in a woman aged 30 to 39 in good health and CMV-seropositive. The specimen sequenced was PBMCs. The CDR3 DNA reads as TGTGCCTGGAGTGGGGGGGGCCCTGGCTACACCTTC. Encoded protein: CAWSGGGPGYTF.